This passage covers 19 T cell receptor beta chains from one sample sequenced in a study of Ad26.COV2.S vaccination and SARS-CoV-2 variants. Repertoires were generated with immunoSEQ multiplex PCR, while TCRdb's copy carries only in-frame clones and drops some. The table lists hundreds of thousands of clones, roughly 87% of them singletons. This sample's treatment: some 20 received Ad26.COV2.S at low or high dose, single or two shots; 5 received placebo; per-sample allocation not given. Samples analyzed were those drawn on day 63 after the first vaccine or placebo injection. The source was peripheral blood, collected in a trial of Ad26.COV2.S vaccine versus placebo. These receptor sequences come from a person between 18 and 65 years old who received the Ad26.COV2.S COVID-19 vaccine or a placebo.

The chain recombines TRBV6-6 with TRBJ1-2; no clear D gene. This CDR3 contains 14 residues. V lost 7 bases and J lost 4, with 16 bases in between. The V gene's germline CDR1 is MNHNY and CDR2 SVGAGI (reference sequence). The CDR3 coding sequence is TGTGCCAGCACCGAGAACCCCCGGGGCTATGGCTACACCTTC. Translated: CASTENPRGYGYTF.

V and J are TRBV7-9 and TRBJ2-3; D perhaps matches TRBD1 (6 bases). Germline assignment: CDR1 SEHNR and CDR2 FQNEAQ (reference sequence). V was cut by 1 base and J by 2 bases, with 13 bases left in between. The CDR3 spans 16 residues. The chain's CDR3 is CASSLDRVDFTDTQYF. CDR3 bases: TGTGCCAGCAGCTTAGACAGGGTGGATTTCACAGATACGCAGTATTTT.

V is TRBV18 and J is TRBJ1-2; 10 positions agree with TRBD1. CDR1 is KGHSH, CDR2 LQKENI, per germline. The CDR3 runs 15 residues. V was pared by 4 bases and J by 3 bases, with 5 bases of the junction left unmatched. The CDR3 DNA sequence: TGTGCCAGCTCACTCGGGGGACAGGGGTACTATGGCTACACCTTC. Translation gives CASSLGGQGYYGYTF.

V and J are TRBV14 and TRBJ1-2; 9 nucleotides agree with TRBD1. Germline lookup yields CDR1 SGHDN and CDR2 FVKESK. The trim removed 4 bases at V and 3 bases at J, leaving 6 bases unmatched. CDR3 length: 15 amino acids. The CDR3, as DNA: TGTGCCAGCAGCCTTGGGACAGGGATCGACTATGGCTACACCTTC. Translated: CASSLGTGIDYGYTF.

The chain recombines TRBV7-8 with TRBJ1-3, with D unclear. This CDR3 has 16 amino acids. CDR1 is SGHVS, CDR2 FQNEAQ, per germline. The ends were cut back, 2 bases at V and 0 bases at J, with 11 bases in the middle. The CDR3 DNA follows: TGTGCCAGCAGCTTAACACCGGGGAGCTCTGGAAACACCATATATTTT. It yields the protein CASSLTPGSSGNTIYF. The whole variable domain, filled in from reference TRBV7-8 and TRBJ1-3, reads GAGVSQSPRYKVAKRGQDVALRCDPISGHVSLFWYQQALGQGPEFLTYFQNEAQLDKSGLPSDRFFAERPEGSVSTLKIQRTQQEDSAVYLCASSLTPGSSGNTIYFGEGSWLTVV.

The V call is TRBV6-5, the J call TRBJ1-1; 7 bases are a match to TRBD1. CDR3 size: 15 residues. The germline gives CDR1 MNHEY, CDR2 SVGAGI. The ends lost 6 bases at V and 0 bases at J; junction bases unmatched: 7. CDR3 DNA sequence: TGTGCCAGCAGAGTACAGGGGCAACTGAACACTGAAGCTTTCTTT. This gives the protein CASRVQGQLNTEAFF.

The genes are TRBV11-1 and TRBJ1-2; perhaps TRBD1 as D (6 bases). Trimming took off 3 bases at V and 4 bases at J, with 9 bases between the two ends. The CDR3 loop spans 13 amino acids. Germline loops: CDR1 SGHAT, CDR2 FQDESV (reference sequence). The CDR3 spells CASSFQGSYGYTF. As DNA, the CDR3 is TGTGCCAGCAGCTTCCAGGGGAGCTATGGCTACACCTTC.

The genes are TRBV7-2 and TRBJ2-1; the match to TRBD1 covers 7 bases. V shed 5 bases and J 6 bases; nucleotides not matched to a gene: 7. The CDR3 consists of 14 residues. CDR1 is SGHTA, CDR2 FQGNSA, per germline. In DNA form, the CDR3 reads TGTGCCAGCAGCCCCGAGGGACAGACCAATGAGCAGTTCTTC. Amino acids: CASSPEGQTNEQFF.

This sequence joins TRBV7-2 and TRBJ1-2; no clear D gene. V was trimmed by 1 base and J by 4 bases, leaving 13 bases between them. CDR1 is SGHTA and CDR2 is FQGNSA in the germline V gene. The length of the CDR3 is 15 residues. The CDR3 region is CASSLVRPGAYGYTF. The CDR3 nucleotides are TGTGCCAGCAGCTTAGTTCGGCCGGGCGCCTATGGCTACACCTTC.

The rearrangement uses TRBV30 and TRBJ1-3; D gene uncertain. V lost 2 bases and J 6 bases, leaving 8 bases between the germline ends. Germline V CDR1 and CDR2: GTSNPN, SVGIG (reference sequence). The length of the CDR3 is 12 residues. CDR3 residues: CAWSLGQNTIYF. The DNA for the CDR3 is TGTGCCTGGAGTCTCGGGCAAAACACCATATATTTT.

In its sample, this clone was seen once. Other DNA sequences from this sample encode an identical CDR3 as well. This sequence joins TRBV7-8 and TRBJ2-2; a weak D match, TRBD2 (5 bases). The CDR3 length is 14 residues. Germline V gene data show CDR1 as SGHVS and CDR2 as FQNEAQ. Trimming removed 2 bases from V and 4 bases from J, with 8 bases in between. The CDR3 nucleotides read TGTGCCAGCAGCTTACGCGAGGGCACCGGGGAGCTGTTTTTT. This codes for CASSLREGTGELFF.

This clone was observed once. J is TRBJ2-7 and V is TRBV4-3; D is perhaps TRBD1 (6 bases). There are 15 residues in the CDR3. The germline V gene encodes CDR1 LGHNA and CDR2 YSLEER. The V end was cut by 4 bases, the J end by 2 bases, with 15 bases between. For the CDR3, the DNA is TGCGCCAGCAGCCCTACAACCGGGACAACCTACGAGCAGTACTTC. This codes for CASSPTTGTTYEQYF.

This sequence joins TRBV5-1 and TRBJ1-1; TRBD1 matches at 8 bases. The CDR3 has 16 amino acids. Germline CDR1 reads SGHRS; CDR2 reads YFSETQ. The V gene end was trimmed by 0 bases and the J gene end by 0 bases; junction bases not matched to a gene: 4. The CDR3 sequence: CASSLAGQGLNTEAFF. In nucleotides, the CDR3 is TGCGCCAGCAGCTTGGCTGGACAGGGTTTGAACACTGAAGCTTTCTTT.

The chain carries TRBV7-9 and TRBJ1-4; D remains ambiguous. The V end lost 6 bases, the J end lost 0 bases, and 14 bases lay between the germline ends. CDR3 size: 16 residues. Germline V CDR1 and CDR2: SEHNR, FQNEAQ (reference sequence). This CDR3 reads CASREAGDATNEKLFF. The CDR3 DNA sequence: TGTGCCAGCAGGGAGGCAGGAGATGCAACTAATGAAAAACTGTTTTTT.

The rearrangement joins TRBV25-1 to TRBJ1-5; 8 bases align to TRBD1. The junction had 3 bases not matched to a gene; V was cut back by 6 bases and J by 5 bases. CDR3 size: 13 residues. The germline V gene has CDR1 MGHDK and CDR2 SYGVNS. The DNA for the CDR3 is TGTGCCAGCAGACTACAGGGGGATCAGCCCCAGCATTTT. Protein: CASRLQGDQPQHF.

The chain employs TRBV9 and TRBJ2-7, with D possibly being TRBD1 (7 bases). Germline loops: CDR1 SGDLS, CDR2 YYNGEE. This CDR3 is built from 15 residues. V shed 4 bases and J shed 6 bases, with 20 bases lying between them. The CDR3 DNA reads TGTGCCAGCAGCACACATCAGGGGGGCCTGGCCGAGCAGTACTTC. Its protein is CASSTHQGGLAEQYF.

The V call is TRBV3-1 (or the pseudogene TRBV3-2), the J call TRBJ1-4, with a tentative D call TRBD1 (6 bases). The germline gives CDR1 LGHDT, CDR2 YNNKEL (reference sequence). V was cut by 0 bases and J by 8 bases, with 13 bases left in between. The CDR3 runs 15 residues. The CDR3 loop is CASSQEGGVGEKLFF. DNA of the CDR3: TGTGCCAGCAGCCAAGAAGGGGGTGTAGGGGAAAAACTGTTTTTT.

V gene TRBV10-3 combines with J gene TRBJ2-1; 11 positions agree with TRBD2. The ends lost 4 bases at V and 7 bases at J; junction bases unmatched: 9. Germline lookup yields CDR1 ENHRY and CDR2 SYGVKD. The CDR3 sequence is 16 residues long. The DNA of the CDR3 is TGTGCCATCAGTGGGGTTAGCGGGGGGGCCAGGAATGAGCAGTTCTTC. Its protein product is CAISGVSGGARNEQFF.

V usage is TRBV30 and J usage is TRBJ2-7; 8 nucleotides line up with TRBD1. CDR1 and CDR2 from the germline V gene are GTSNPN and SVGIG (reference sequence). The junction had 5 bases not matched to a gene; V was cut back by 5 bases and J by 2 bases. The CDR3 runs to 13 residues. Here the CDR3 reads CAWGQGAPYEQYF. The DNA of the CDR3 is TGTGCCTGGGGACAGGGAGCCCCCTACGAGCAGTACTTC.